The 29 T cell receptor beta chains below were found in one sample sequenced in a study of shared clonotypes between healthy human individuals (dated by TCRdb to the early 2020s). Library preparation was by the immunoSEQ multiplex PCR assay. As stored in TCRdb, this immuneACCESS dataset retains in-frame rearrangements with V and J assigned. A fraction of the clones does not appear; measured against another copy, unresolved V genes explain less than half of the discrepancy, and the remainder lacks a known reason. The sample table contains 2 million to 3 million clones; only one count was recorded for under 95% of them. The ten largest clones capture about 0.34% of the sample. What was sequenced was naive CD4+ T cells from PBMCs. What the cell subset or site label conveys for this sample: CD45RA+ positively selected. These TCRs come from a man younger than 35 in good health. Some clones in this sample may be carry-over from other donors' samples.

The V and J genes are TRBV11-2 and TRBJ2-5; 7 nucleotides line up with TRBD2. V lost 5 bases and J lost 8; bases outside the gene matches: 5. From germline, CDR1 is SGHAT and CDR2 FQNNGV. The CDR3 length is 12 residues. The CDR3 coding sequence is TGTGCCAGCAGCCAAGCGGGGTTTACCCAGTACTTC. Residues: CASSQAGFTQYF.

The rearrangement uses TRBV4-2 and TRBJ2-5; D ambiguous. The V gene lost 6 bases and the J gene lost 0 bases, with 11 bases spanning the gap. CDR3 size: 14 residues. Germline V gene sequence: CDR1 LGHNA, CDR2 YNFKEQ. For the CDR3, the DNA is TGTGCCAGCAGTTACAATAAGTACCAAGAGACCCAGTACTTC. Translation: CASSYNKYQETQYF.

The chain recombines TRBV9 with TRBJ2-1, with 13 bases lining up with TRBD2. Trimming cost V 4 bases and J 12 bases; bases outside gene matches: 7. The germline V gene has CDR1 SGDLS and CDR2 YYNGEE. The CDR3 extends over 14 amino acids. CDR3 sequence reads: CASSPRTSGSMQFF. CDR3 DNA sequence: TGTGCCAGCAGCCCGCGGACTAGCGGGAGTATGCAGTTCTTC.

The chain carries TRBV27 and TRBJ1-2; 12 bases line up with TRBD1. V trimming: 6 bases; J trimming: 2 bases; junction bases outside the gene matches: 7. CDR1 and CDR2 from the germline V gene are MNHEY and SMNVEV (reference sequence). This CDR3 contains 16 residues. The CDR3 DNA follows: TGTGCCAGCAGCCGGAGGGGACAGGGGGCGAACTATGGCTACACCTTC. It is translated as CASSRRGQGANYGYTF.

The CDR3: CASRETGAGELFF. CDR3 bases: TGTGCCAGCAGAGAAACAGGGGCCGGGGAGCTGTTTTTT. The V call is TRBV6-5, the J call TRBJ2-2; 7 positions agree with TRBD1. This CDR3 is built from 13 residues. Germline CDR1 reads MNHEY; CDR2 reads SVGAGI. J was trimmed by 6 bases and V by 6 bases; bases with no gene match: 4.

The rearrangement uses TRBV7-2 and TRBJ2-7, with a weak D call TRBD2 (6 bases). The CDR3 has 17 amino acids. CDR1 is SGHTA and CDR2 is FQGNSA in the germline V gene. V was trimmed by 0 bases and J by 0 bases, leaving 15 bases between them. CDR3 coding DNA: TGTGCCAGCAGCTTAGCCCGCAGACTAGTCGCCTCCTACGAGCAGTACTTC. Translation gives CASSLARRLVASYEQYF.

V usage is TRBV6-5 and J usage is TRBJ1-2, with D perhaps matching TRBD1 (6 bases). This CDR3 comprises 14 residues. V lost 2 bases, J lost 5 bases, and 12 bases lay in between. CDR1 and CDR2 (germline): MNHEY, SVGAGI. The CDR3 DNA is TGTGCCAGCAGTTACGGTGGGGGCTGGTATGGCTACACCTTC. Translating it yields CASSYGGGWYGYTF.

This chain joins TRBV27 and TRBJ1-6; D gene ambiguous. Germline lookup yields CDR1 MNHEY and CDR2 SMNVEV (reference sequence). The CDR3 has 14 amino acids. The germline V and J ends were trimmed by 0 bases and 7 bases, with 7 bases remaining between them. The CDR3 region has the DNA TGTGCCAGCAGTTTATCTTTGGGAAATTCACCCCTCCACTTT. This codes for CASSLSLGNSPLHF.

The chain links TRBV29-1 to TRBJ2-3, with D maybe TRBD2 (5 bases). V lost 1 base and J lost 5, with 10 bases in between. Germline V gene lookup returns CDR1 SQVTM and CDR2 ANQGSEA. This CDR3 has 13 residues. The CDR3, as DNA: TGCAGCGTTGAAGGGGAGACTGTAGATACGCAGTATTTT. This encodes CSVEGETVDTQYF.

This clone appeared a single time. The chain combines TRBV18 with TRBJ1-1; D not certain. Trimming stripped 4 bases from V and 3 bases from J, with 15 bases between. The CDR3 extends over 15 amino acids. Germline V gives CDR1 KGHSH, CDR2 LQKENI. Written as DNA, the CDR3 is TGTGCCAGCTCACATCTCCGGGGTTTAGACACTGAAGCTTTCTTT. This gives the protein CASSHLRGLDTEAFF. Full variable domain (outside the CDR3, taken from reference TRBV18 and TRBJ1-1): NAGVMQNPRHLVRRRGQEARLRCSPMKGHSHVYWYRQLPEEGLKFMVYLQKENIIDESGMPKERFSAEFPKEGPSILRIQQVVRGDSAAYFCASSHLRGLDTEAFFGQGTRLTVV.

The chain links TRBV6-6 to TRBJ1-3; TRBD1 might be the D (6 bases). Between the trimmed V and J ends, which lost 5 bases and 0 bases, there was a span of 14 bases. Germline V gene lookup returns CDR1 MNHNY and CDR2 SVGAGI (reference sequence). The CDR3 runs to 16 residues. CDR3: CASSPRGFNSGNTIYF. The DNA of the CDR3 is TGTGCCAGCAGTCCTAGGGGGTTTAACTCTGGAAACACCATATATTTT.

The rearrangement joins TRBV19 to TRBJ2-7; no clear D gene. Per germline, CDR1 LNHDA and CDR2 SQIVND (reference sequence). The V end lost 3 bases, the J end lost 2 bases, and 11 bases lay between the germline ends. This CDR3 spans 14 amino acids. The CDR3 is CASSMALGTYEQYF. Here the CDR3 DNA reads TGTGCCAGTAGTATGGCCCTGGGTACCTACGAGCAGTACTTC.

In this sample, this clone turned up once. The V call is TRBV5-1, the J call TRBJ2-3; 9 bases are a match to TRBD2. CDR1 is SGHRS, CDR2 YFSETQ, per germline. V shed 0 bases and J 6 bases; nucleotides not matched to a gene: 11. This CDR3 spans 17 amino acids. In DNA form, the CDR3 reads TGCGCCAGCAGCTTGGCCCGACTAGCGGTTCCCCGGGATACGCAGTATTTT. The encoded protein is CASSLARLAVPRDTQYF.

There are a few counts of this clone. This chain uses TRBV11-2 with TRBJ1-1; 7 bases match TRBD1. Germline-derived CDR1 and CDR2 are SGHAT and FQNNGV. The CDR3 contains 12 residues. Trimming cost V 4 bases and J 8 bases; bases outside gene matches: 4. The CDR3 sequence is CASSYQTGEAFF. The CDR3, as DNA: TGTGCCAGCAGCTATCAGACAGGGGAAGCTTTCTTT.

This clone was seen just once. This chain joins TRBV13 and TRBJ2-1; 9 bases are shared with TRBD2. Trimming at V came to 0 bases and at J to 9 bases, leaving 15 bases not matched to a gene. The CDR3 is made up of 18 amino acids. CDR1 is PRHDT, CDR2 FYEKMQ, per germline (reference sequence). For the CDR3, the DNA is TGTGCCAGCAGCTTAGGGGTGGAGCGGGGGGACTCATCGGGTGAGCAGTTCTTC. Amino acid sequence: CASSLGVERGDSSGEQFF.

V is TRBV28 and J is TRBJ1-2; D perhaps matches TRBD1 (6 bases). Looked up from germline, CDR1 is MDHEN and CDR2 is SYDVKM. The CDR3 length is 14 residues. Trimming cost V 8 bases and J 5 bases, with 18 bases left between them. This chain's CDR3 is CASSIQGRYYGYTF. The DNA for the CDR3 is TGTGCCAGCTCGATACAGGGACGCTATTATGGCTACACCTTC.

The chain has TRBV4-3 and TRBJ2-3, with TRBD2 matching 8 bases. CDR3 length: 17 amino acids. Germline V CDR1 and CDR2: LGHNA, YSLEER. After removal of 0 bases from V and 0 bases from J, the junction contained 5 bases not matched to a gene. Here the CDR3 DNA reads TGCGCCAGCAGCCAAGATCCGACGGGAGGGAGCACAGATACGCAGTATTTT. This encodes CASSQDPTGGSTDTQYF.

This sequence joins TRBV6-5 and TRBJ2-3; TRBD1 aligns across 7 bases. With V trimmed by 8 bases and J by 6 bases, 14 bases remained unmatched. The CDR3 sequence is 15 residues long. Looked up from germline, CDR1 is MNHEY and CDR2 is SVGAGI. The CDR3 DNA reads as TGTGCCAGCCAGGACTCGGACAGGTTTCGGGATACGCAGTATTTT. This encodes CASQDSDRFRDTQYF.

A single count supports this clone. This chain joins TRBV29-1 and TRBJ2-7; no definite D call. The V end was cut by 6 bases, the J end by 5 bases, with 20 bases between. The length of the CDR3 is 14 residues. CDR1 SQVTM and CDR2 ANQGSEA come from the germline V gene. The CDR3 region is CSVSLGGVGHEQYF. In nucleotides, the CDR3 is TGCAGCGTGAGCCTAGGCGGTGTCGGCCACGAGCAGTACTTC.

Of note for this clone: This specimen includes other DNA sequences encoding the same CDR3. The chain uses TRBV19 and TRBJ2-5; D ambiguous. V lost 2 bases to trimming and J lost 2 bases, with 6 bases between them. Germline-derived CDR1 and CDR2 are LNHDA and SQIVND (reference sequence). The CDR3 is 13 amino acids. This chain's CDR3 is CASSILGQETQYF. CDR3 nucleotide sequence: TGTGCCAGTAGTATATTGGGACAAGAGACCCAGTACTTC. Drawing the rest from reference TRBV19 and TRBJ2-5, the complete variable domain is DGGITQSPKYLFRKEGQNVTLSCEQNLNHDAMYWYRQDPGQGLRLIYYSQIVNDFQKGDIAEGYSVSREKKESFPLTVTSAQKNPTAFYLCASSILGQETQYFGPGTRLLVL.

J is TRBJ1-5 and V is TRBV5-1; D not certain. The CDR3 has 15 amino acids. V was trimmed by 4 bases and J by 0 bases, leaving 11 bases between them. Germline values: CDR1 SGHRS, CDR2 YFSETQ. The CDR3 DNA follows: TGCGCCAGCAGCACGGAGGGTGTTAGCAATCAGCCCCAGCATTTT. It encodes CASSTEGVSNQPQHF.

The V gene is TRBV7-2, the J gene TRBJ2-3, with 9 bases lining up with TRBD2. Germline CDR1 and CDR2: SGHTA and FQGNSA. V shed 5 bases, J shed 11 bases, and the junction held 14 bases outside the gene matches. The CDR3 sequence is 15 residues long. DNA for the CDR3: TGTGCCAGCAGCCCAGGGCAGGCGGGAGGGCTGGGGCAGTATTTT. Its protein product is CASSPGQAGGLGQYF. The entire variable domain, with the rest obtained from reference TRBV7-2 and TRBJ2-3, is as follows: GAGVSQSPSNKVTEKGKDVELRCDPISGHTALYWYRQSLGQGLEFLIYFQGNSAPDKSGLPSDRFSAERTGGSVSTLTIQRTQQEDSAVYLCASSPGQAGGLGQYFGPGTRLTVL.

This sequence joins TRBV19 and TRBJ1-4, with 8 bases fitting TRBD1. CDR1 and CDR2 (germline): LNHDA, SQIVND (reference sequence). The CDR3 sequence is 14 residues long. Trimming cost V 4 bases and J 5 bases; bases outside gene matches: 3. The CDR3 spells CASSRGQANEKLFF. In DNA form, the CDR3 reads TGTGCCAGTAGTAGGGGACAGGCGAATGAAAAACTGTTTTTT.

The CDR3 spells CASSSSTWTGDDEQFF. The CDR3 nucleotides are TGTGCCAGCAGCTCATCAACCTGGACAGGGGATGATGAGCAGTTCTTC. The genes are TRBV5-4 and TRBJ2-1; the match to TRBD1 covers 9 bases. This CDR3 contains 16 residues. Germline V gene sequence: CDR1 SGHNT, CDR2 YYREEE (reference sequence). V lost 3 bases and J lost 8; bases outside the gene matches: 12.

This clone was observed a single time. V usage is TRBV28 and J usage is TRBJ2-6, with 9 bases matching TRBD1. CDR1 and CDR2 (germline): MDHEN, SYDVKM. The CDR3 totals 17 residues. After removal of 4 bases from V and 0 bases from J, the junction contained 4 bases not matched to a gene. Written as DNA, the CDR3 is TGTGCCAGCAGTTCTCCACAGGGGGCCTCTGGGGCCAACGTCCTGACTTTC. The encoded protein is CASSSPQGASGANVLTF.

CDR3 sequence (DNA): TGTGCCAGCAGTGTGGATCAAGGAGCGGGGGCCACAGATACGCAGTATTTT. It yields the protein CASSVDQGAGATDTQYF. The rearrangement links TRBV6-1 to TRBJ2-3; the match to TRBD2 covers 8 bases. The CDR3 loop spans 17 amino acids. In germline, CDR1 is MNHNS, CDR2 SASEGT. With V trimmed by 4 bases and J by 2 bases, 11 bases remained unmatched.

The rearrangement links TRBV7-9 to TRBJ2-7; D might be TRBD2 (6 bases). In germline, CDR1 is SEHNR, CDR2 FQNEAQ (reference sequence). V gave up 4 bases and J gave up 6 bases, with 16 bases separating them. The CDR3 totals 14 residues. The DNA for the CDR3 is TGTGCCAGCAGCTCCGAAAGGGAGGCCTCCGAGCAGTACTTC. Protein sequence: CASSSEREASEQYF.

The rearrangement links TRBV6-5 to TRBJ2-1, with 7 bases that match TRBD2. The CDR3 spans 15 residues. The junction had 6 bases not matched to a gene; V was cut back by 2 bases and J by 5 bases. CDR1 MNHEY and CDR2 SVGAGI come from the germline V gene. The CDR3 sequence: CASSYVAGVDNEQFF. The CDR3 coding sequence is TGTGCCAGCAGTTACGTGGCGGGAGTTGACAATGAGCAGTTCTTC.

The CDR3 loop reads CASSLVTTRDGYTF. The CDR3 nucleotides read TGTGCCAGCAGCTTGGTAACGACTCGAGATGGCTACACCTTC. The J gene is TRBJ1-2, the V gene TRBV5-5; D remains ambiguous. From germline, CDR1 is SGHKS and CDR2 YYEKEE (reference sequence). Deletions cut 0 bases from V and 6 bases from J, with 12 bases between. CDR3 size: 14 residues.